The 32 T cell receptor beta chains below were found in one sample sequenced in a study of metastatic and nonmetastatic thyroid tumors. No treatment of any kind had been given to any patient before thyroid surgery. TCRdb reanalyzed the PCR reads via MiXCR. The sample carries 22,000 or so clones, roughly 24% recorded once. Sequences were obtained from blood. These TCRs come from a male donor with papillary thyroid cancer or a benign thyroid nodule (not recorded which). Some clones in this sample may be carry-over from other donors' samples.

This clone was detected a few times. An end of the junction does not agree with germline; a read error may underlie this. The genes are TRBV6-4 and TRBJ1-1, with no clear D. CDR3 length: 13 amino acids. In germline, CDR1 is MRHNA, CDR2 SNTAGT. CDR3 sequence reads: CASSEGYSTEALF. CDR3 bases: TGTGCCAGCAGTGAGGGGTATAGCACTGAAGCTCTCTTT.

J is TRBJ1-5 and V is TRBV7-2, with D perhaps matching TRBD1 (6 bases). The CDR3 totals 15 residues. Trimming removed 2 bases at V and 7 bases at J, with 15 bases between. The V gene's germline CDR1 is SGHTA and CDR2 FQGNSA. CDR3 protein: CASSLTPDSWQPQHF. CDR3 in DNA: TGTGCCAGCAGCTTAACCCCGGACAGTTGGCAGCCCCAGCATTTT.

This clone appeared a few times. The rearrangement links TRBV12-3 or TRBV12-4 to TRBJ2-5; D is ambiguous. The V gene lost 5 bases and the J gene lost 2 bases, with 9 bases spanning the gap. This CDR3 region has 13 residues. CDR3 sequence (DNA): TGTGCCAGCAGTGTTCGTCGGCAAGAGACCCAGTACTTC. Encoded protein: CASSVRRQETQYF.

This clone was picked up many times. This rearrangement joins TRBV20-1 to TRBJ2-5; TRBD2 is a possible D gene (7 bases). The CDR3 is 16 residues long. With 0 bases removed from V and 2 bases from J, the gap between germline ends came to 16 bases. Germline values: CDR1 DFQATT, CDR2 SNEGSKA (reference sequence). The CDR3 spells CSARDPLGGGQETQYF. The CDR3 nucleotides are TGCAGTGCTAGAGACCCCTTAGGGGGGGGGCAAGAGACCCAGTACTTC.

On this clone itself: The junction and the germline gene differ at one end; a read error may be behind it. V usage is TRBV15 and J usage is TRBJ1-2; 7 bases line up with TRBD1. Germline loops: CDR1 LNHNV, CDR2 YYDKDF (reference sequence). The CDR3 spans 15 residues. CDR3 amino acids: CPTSRGTDINYGYTF. DNA of the CDR3: TGTCCCACCAGCAGGGGGACAGATATAAACTATGGCTACACCTTC. Full variable domain (missing parts from reference TRBV15 and TRBJ1-2): DAMVIQNPRYQVTQFGKPVTLSCSQTLNHNVMYWYQQKSSQAPKLLFHYYDKDFNNEADTPDNFQSRRPNTSFCFLDIRSPGLGDTAMYLCPTSRGTDINYGYTFGSGTRLTVV.

This clone was seen repeatedly, ten times or more. The rearrangement joins TRBV4-1 to TRBJ2-7; D unclear. Germline V CDR1 and CDR2: MGHRA, YSYEKL. The CDR3 totals 13 residues. V was pared by 1 base and J by 7 bases, with 11 bases between. This CDR3 reads CASSQAFGLEQYF. The CDR3 DNA reads as TGCGCCAGCAGCCAAGCGTTCGGGTTGGAGCAGTACTTC.

The gene calls are TRBV20-1 and TRBJ1-6; D not certain. The length of the CDR3 is 16 residues. From germline, CDR1 is DFQATT and CDR2 SNEGSKA (reference sequence). With 3 bases removed from V and 0 bases from J, the gap between germline ends came to 12 bases. DNA for the CDR3: TGCAGTGCTAGGATGGTAGGGAGCTCCTATAATTCACCCCTCCACTTT. Its translation is CSARMVGSSYNSPLHF.

In its sample, this clone was seen a few times. V usage is TRBV5-1 and J usage is TRBJ2-7, with a weak D call TRBD1 (6 bases). Germline-derived CDR1 and CDR2 are SGHRS and YFSETQ. The germline V and J ends were trimmed by 2 bases and 5 bases, with 11 bases remaining between them. The CDR3 runs to 13 residues. CDR3 loop: CASSLTGSHEQYF. The CDR3 DNA reads TGCGCCAGCAGCTTAACAGGGTCCCACGAGCAGTACTTC.

This clone was seen a few times. The chain uses TRBV6-1 and TRBJ2-1, with TRBD2 as a possible D gene (6 bases). Between the trimmed V and J ends, which lost 2 bases and 5 bases, there was a span of 10 bases. CDR1 and CDR2 from the germline V gene are MNHNS and SASEGT. The CDR3 has 14 amino acids. Here the CDR3 reads CASSELASNNEQFF. The CDR3 DNA sequence: TGTGCCAGCAGTGAACTAGCGTCTAACAATGAGCAGTTCTTC.

This clone was recorded at least ten times. The CDR3 bases are TGTGCCAGCAGCGGCGGACAGGTCACCGGGGAGCTGTTTTTT. The encoded protein is CASSGGQVTGELFF. The V and J genes are TRBV5-5 and TRBJ2-2, with 7 bases matching TRBD1. CDR1 is SGHKS, CDR2 YYEKEE, per germline (reference sequence). This CDR3 region has 14 residues. V shed 4 bases, J shed 4 bases, and the junction held 4 bases outside the gene matches.

This clone was detected a few times. Since a much larger clone is just one base distant, this may be a read error. This chain links TRBV13 with TRBJ2-7; D gene ambiguous. This CDR3 region has 11 residues. Germline CDR1 and CDR2: PRHDT and FYEKMQ (reference sequence). The CDR3 DNA is TGTGTCAGCAGCTTAGAAGGAGAGCAGTACTTC. Its protein product is CVSSLEGEQYF.

This clone was seen only a few times. The rearrangement links TRBV6-1 to TRBJ1-1; D may be TRBD1 (5 bases). The CDR3 is 10 amino acids. The V end lost 8 bases, the J end lost 10 bases, and 11 bases lay between the germline ends. Germline lookup yields CDR1 MNHNS and CDR2 SASEGT. CDR3 DNA sequence: TGTGCCAGCTCGTGGGGGTCAGCTTTCTTT. Amino acids: CASSWGSAFF.

The table lists this clone with many counts. The chain links TRBV6-4 to TRBJ2-3; D gene uncertain. Germline V gene lookup returns CDR1 MRHNA and CDR2 SNTAGT. This CDR3 spans 13 amino acids. With 4 bases removed from V and 1 base from J, the gap between germline ends came to 6 bases. CDR3 in DNA: TGTGCCAGCAGTGTAGCTGGCACAGATACGCAGTATTTT. Translated, it gives CASSVAGTDTQYF.

This clone has ten or more counts. V and J are TRBV3-1 and TRBJ2-2, with TRBD2 matching 9 bases. Germline CDR1 and CDR2: LGHDT and YNNKEL (reference sequence). CDR3 length: 15 residues. With V trimmed by 7 bases and J by 4 bases, 7 bases remained unmatched. The CDR3 sequence is CASTLLAGATGELFF. CDR3 coding DNA: TGTGCCAGCACCCTATTAGCGGGAGCCACCGGGGAGCTGTTTTTT.

At least ten counts were recorded for this clone. The chain employs TRBV24-1 and TRBJ2-1, with D possibly being TRBD1 (8 bases). V lost 7 bases, J lost 7 bases, and 16 bases lay in between. This CDR3 contains 14 residues. Germline lookup yields CDR1 KGHDR and CDR2 SFDVKD. CDR3 residues: CATREQGGLNEQFF. DNA of the CDR3: TGTGCCACCAGAGAACAGGGGGGGCTGAATGAGCAGTTCTTC.

This clone was counted ten times or more. The chain carries TRBV3-1 and TRBJ1-6; D not resolved. Between the trimmed V and J ends, which lost 0 bases and 12 bases, there was a span of 6 bases. Germline V gives CDR1 LGHDT, CDR2 YNNKEL (reference sequence). CDR3 size: 12 residues. This CDR3 reads CASSQDRVPLHF. The CDR3 region has the DNA TGTGCCAGCAGCCAAGATCGCGTACCCCTCCACTTT.

As to this clone: This clone may be a read error of a much larger clone one base away. V and J are TRBV9 and TRBJ1-1; 12 bases line up with TRBD1. Germline loops: CDR1 SGDLS, CDR2 YYNGEE. This CDR3 contains 15 residues. The CDR3 DNA sequence: TGTGCCAGCAGCGTTGAGGGACAGGGGGCCACTCAAGCTTTCTTT. This translates into CASSVEGQGATQAFF.

In this sample, this clone turned up many times. V is TRBV20-1 and J is TRBJ1-1; D remains unclear. This CDR3 is 11 amino acids long. The germline gives CDR1 DFQATT, CDR2 SNEGSKA (reference sequence). The V end lost 1 base, the J end lost 7 bases, and 7 bases lay between the germline ends. The CDR3 nucleotides are TGCAGTGCTAGAGCCGGGGATGAAGCTTTCTTT. Its translation: CSARAGDEAFF.

The chain recombines TRBV6-5 with TRBJ2-7, with 8 bases identical to TRBD1. V was clipped by 3 bases and J by 2 bases; unmatched bases: 6. The CDR3 is 15 amino acids. The germline CDR1 and CDR2 sequences are MNHEY and SVGAGI. The CDR3 nucleotides are TGTGCCAGCAGTTATGAGACAGGGGCGACCTACGAGCAGTACTTC. As protein: CASSYETGATYEQYF.

The chain joins TRBV10-3 to TRBJ2-7; either TRBD1 or TRBD2 may fit D (5 bases each). V was pared by 6 bases and J by 0 bases, with 12 bases between. The germline V gene has CDR1 ENHRY and CDR2 SYGVKD. The CDR3 length is 14 residues. The CDR3 DNA reads TGTGCCATCAGCGACTCGGGGACCTCCTACGAGCAGTACTTC. Translating it yields CAISDSGTSYEQYF.

This clone was detected only a few times. The junction shows a germline mismatch at one end, possibly a read error. The identical CDR3 is also encoded by other nucleotide sequences in the sample. V is TRBV9 and J is TRBJ2-5; no firm D call. Germline CDR1 SGDLS, CDR2 YYNGEE. The CDR3 spans 13 residues. CDR3 residues: CASSVAISETQYF. The CDR3 DNA reads as TGTGCCAGCAGCGTAGCAATTTCGGAGACTCAGTACTTC.

This clone occurred many times. The genes are TRBV5-1 and TRBJ1-1, with a weak D call TRBD1 (6 bases). CDR1 and CDR2 from the germline V gene are SGHRS and YFSETQ. V lost 4 bases and J lost 1, with 17 bases in between. The CDR3 loop spans 16 amino acids. In DNA, the CDR3 is TGCGCCAGCAGCCTCCAACCAAGGGGGGGGAACACTGAAGCTTTCTTT. Translating gives CASSLQPRGGNTEAFF.

This clone was counted ten times or more. This chain connects TRBV3-1 to TRBJ1-6; 7 bases line up with TRBD1. Trimming cost V 6 bases and J 1 base; bases outside gene matches: 3. This CDR3 has 15 amino acids. The germline V gene has CDR1 LGHDT and CDR2 YNNKEL (reference sequence). The CDR3 protein is CASRDRASYNSPLHF. The CDR3 DNA reads TGTGCCAGCAGAGACAGGGCATCCTATAATTCACCCCTCCACTTT.

This clone was seen ten or more times. The chain couples TRBV6-1 to TRBJ2-7; the D gene is possibly TRBD1 (8 bases). CDR3 length: 15 amino acids. Germline CDR1 reads MNHNS; CDR2 reads SASEGT. Deletions cut 5 bases from V and 3 bases from J, with 17 bases between. CDR3 sequence: CASSIYRGGNYEQYF. The CDR3 nucleotides are TGTGCCAGCAGTATATACAGGGGGGGTAACTACGAGCAGTACTTC.

This rearrangement joins TRBV11-2 to TRBJ2-1; D not resolved. The germline V gene encodes CDR1 SGHAT and CDR2 FQNNGV. Between the trimmed V and J ends, which lost 4 bases and 6 bases, there was a span of 7 bases. The CDR3 is made up of 12 amino acids. The CDR3 here is CASSWAVNEQFF. The DNA for the CDR3 is TGTGCCAGCAGCTGGGCAGTCAATGAGCAGTTCTTC.

This sequence joins TRBV11-3 and TRBJ1-1; D not resolved. The V gene's germline CDR1 is SGHNT and CDR2 YENEEA. V was trimmed by 1 base and J by 2 bases, leaving 8 bases between them. This CDR3 is 14 amino acids long. CDR3 bases: TGTGCCAGCAGCTTAGGGGCAGGAAACACTGAAGCTTTCTTT. This codes for CASSLGAGNTEAFF.

This clone was detected once. This sequence joins TRBV18 and TRBJ2-7; D gene uncertain. The length of the CDR3 is 12 residues. Looked up from germline, CDR1 is KGHSH and CDR2 is LQKENI. V was trimmed by 3 bases and J by 6 bases, leaving 9 bases between them. For the CDR3, the DNA is TGTGCCAGCTCACCTGGCCGAGCCGAGCAGTACTTC. It yields the protein CASSPGRAEQYF.

This clone occurred a few times. V and J are TRBV5-1 and TRBJ1-1; D is perhaps TRBD1 (5 bases). V shed 2 bases and J shed 3 bases, with 11 bases lying between them. This CDR3 spans 14 amino acids. The germline V gene encodes CDR1 SGHRS and CDR2 YFSETQ. The CDR3 nucleotides are TGCGCCAGCAGCTTTTGGGGCGGGGACACTGAAGCTTTCTTT. This gives the protein CASSFWGGDTEAFF.

This clone was recorded at least ten times. This rearrangement joins TRBV6-1 to TRBJ2-5; 8 positions agree with TRBD2. Germline V gives CDR1 MNHNS, CDR2 SASEGT. After removal of 5 bases from V and 2 bases from J, the junction contained 4 bases not matched to a gene. This CDR3 spans 14 amino acids. CDR3 in DNA: TGTGCCAGCAGTTTCGTAGCGGGACAAGAGACCCAGTACTTC. As protein: CASSFVAGQETQYF.

This clone has a count of ten or more. The V and J genes are TRBV4-2 and TRBJ1-5; TRBD1 is a possible D gene (6 bases). V lost 1 base, J lost 7 bases, and 17 bases lay in between. This CDR3 contains 16 residues. Germline V lookup: CDR1 LGHNA, CDR2 YNFKEQ. CDR3 region: CASSQGGRGASQPQHF. The CDR3 DNA sequence: TGTGCCAGCAGCCAAGGGGGCAGGGGCGCATCCCAGCCCCAGCATTTT.

This clone was seen ten or more times. This sequence joins TRBV5-1 and TRBJ2-7; 12 positions agree with TRBD2. With V trimmed by 5 bases and J by 2 bases, 2 bases remained unmatched. CDR1 is SGHRS and CDR2 is YFSETQ in the germline V gene. The CDR3 is 14 residues long. The CDR3 region has the DNA TGCGCCAGCAGGGGACTAGCGGGCCCCTACGAGCAGTACTTC. Its translation is CASRGLAGPYEQYF. The full variable domain, completed using reference TRBV5-1 and TRBJ2-7, is KAGVTQTPRYLIKTRGQQVTLSCSPISGHRSVSWYQQTPGQGLQFLFEYFSETQRNKGNFPGRFSGRQFSNSRSEMNVSTLELGDSALYLCASRGLAGPYEQYFGPGTRLTVT.

This clone was counted between two and nine times. As DNA, the CDR3 is TGTGCCAGCAGTACGGCGGAAAATGAGCAGTTCTTC. Translation gives CASSTAENEQFF. This chain uses TRBV6-1 with TRBJ2-1; unclear D gene. Germline CDR1 MNHNS, CDR2 SASEGT. This CDR3 is 12 amino acids long. The V end lost 5 bases, the J end lost 7 bases, and 9 bases lay between the germline ends.